Listed below are T cell receptor beta chains from one sample, sequenced in a study of T cell clonotyping in hematopoietic cell transplantation. Only in-frame clones appear in the TCRdb table, and some are missing; sequencing was by immunoSEQ multiplex PCR. The repertoire holds 15,000 to 20,000 clones, with roughly 84% as singletons. The source was PBMCs, collected 100 days after allogeneic stem cell transplant. The receptors were gathered from a male patient between 60 and 69 years old who had an allogeneic stem cell transplant from a related donor, so the T cells may come from the graft donor. Some clones in this sample may be carry-over from other donors' samples. Both conserved end residues are part of each CDR3. The D gene is left open where the match is weak. Expanded clones get a size class; other rows say once, few or many, or leave the size out.

j_call: TRBJ1-1
clone_size: once
v_call: TRBV4-3
d_call: NA
cdr3_aa: CASSQDFGGVGDTEAFF
cdr3_nt: TGCGCCAGCAGCCAAGATTTCGGGGGGGTCGGGGACACTGAAGCTTTCTTT

j_call: TRBJ1-2
clone_size: NA
v_call: TRBV7-9
d_call: TRBD1
cdr3_aa: CASSLTGEVDYGYTF
cdr3_nt: TGTGCCAGCAGTTTGACAGGGGAGGTGGACTATGGCTACACCTTC

j_call: TRBJ2-2
clone_size: NA
v_call: TRBV7-6
d_call: TRBD1
cdr3_aa: CASSSDRGGTGELFF
cdr3_nt: TGTGCCAGCAGCTCCGACAGGGGTGGCACCGGGGAGCTGTTTTTT

j_call: TRBJ2-7
clone_size: NA
v_call: TRBV19
d_call: NA
cdr3_aa: CACGKALFREQYF
cdr3_nt: TGTGCCTGTGGGAAGGCCCTCTTTCGGGAGCAGTACTTC

j_call: TRBJ1-2
clone_size: NA
v_call: TRBV7-2
d_call: TRBD1
cdr3_aa: CASSVGTAFNYGYTF
cdr3_nt: TGTGCCAGCAGCGTAGGGACAGCATTCAACTATGGCTACACCTTC

j_call: TRBJ2-3
clone_size: once
v_call: TRBV6-5
d_call: NA
cdr3_aa: CASSTSGGGTDTQYF
cdr3_nt: TGTGCCAGCAGTACCTCCGGGGGAGGCACAGATACGCAGTATTTT

j_call: TRBJ1-6
clone_size: NA
v_call: TRBV7-9
d_call: TRBD1
cdr3_aa: CASSPDRASGSPLHF
cdr3_nt: TGTGCCAGCAGCCCCGACAGGGCAAGTGGTTCACCCCTCCACTTT

j_call: TRBJ2-2
clone_size: once
v_call: TRBV7-3
d_call: NA
cdr3_aa: CASSLKAGELFF
cdr3_nt: TGTGCCAGCAGCCTAAAGGCCGGGGAGCTGTTTTTT

j_call: TRBJ2-7
clone_size: NA
v_call: TRBV11-1
d_call: NA
cdr3_aa: CASSLGTGSYEQYF
cdr3_nt: TGTGCCAGCAGCTTAGGAACAGGATCCTACGAGCAGTACTTC

j_call: TRBJ1-1
clone_size: NA
v_call: TRBV5-1
d_call: NA
cdr3_aa: CASNQAMNTEAFF
cdr3_nt: TGCGCCAGCAATCAGGCCATGAACACTGAAGCTTTCTTT

j_call: TRBJ2-5
clone_size: NA
v_call: TRBV19
d_call: TRBD2
cdr3_aa: CASSIALATGGDLGETQYF
cdr3_nt: TGTGCCAGTAGTATAGCCCTCGCCACCGGGGGGGATCTAGGAGAGACCCAGTACTTC

j_call: TRBJ2-2
clone_size: NA
v_call: TRBV6-4
d_call: NA
cdr3_aa: CASSVDTFTGELFF
cdr3_nt: TGTGCCAGCAGTGTAGACACCTTCACCGGGGAGCTGTTTTTT

j_call: TRBJ1-6
clone_size: NA
v_call: TRBV27
d_call: NA
cdr3_aa: CASSPSGNNSPLHF
cdr3_nt: TGTGCCAGCAGTCCCTCCGGAAACAATTCACCCCTCCACTTT

j_call: TRBJ2-3
clone_size: NA
v_call: TRBV28
d_call: NA
cdr3_aa: CASSSETGGGTDTQYF
cdr3_nt: TGTGCCAGCAGTTCCGAAACAGGGGGGGGCACAGATACGCAGTATTTT

j_call: TRBJ2-3
clone_size: once
v_call: TRBV9
d_call: NA
cdr3_aa: CASSVGSVRTDTQYF
cdr3_nt: TGTGCCAGCAGCGTAGGGAGCGTTCGCACAGATACGCAGTATTTT

j_call: TRBJ1-6
clone_size: NA
v_call: TRBV5-1
d_call: NA
cdr3_aa: CASSPGGLEDSPLHF
cdr3_nt: TGCGCCAGCAGTCCCGGGGGCCTGGAGGATTCACCCCTCCACTTT

j_call: TRBJ1-2
clone_size: NA
v_call: TRBV30
d_call: NA
cdr3_aa: CAWSADRTYGYTF
cdr3_nt: TGTGCCTGGAGTGCCGACAGGACCTATGGCTACACCTTC

j_call: TRBJ1-1
clone_size: NA
v_call: TRBV19
d_call: NA
cdr3_aa: CASSIGAGRNTEAFF
cdr3_nt: TGTGCCAGTAGTATAGGAGCAGGGAGGAACACTGAAGCTTTCTTT

j_call: TRBJ2-5
clone_size: few
v_call: TRBV9
d_call: TRBD2
cdr3_aa: CASSVGLAGVETQYF
cdr3_nt: TGTGCCAGCAGCGTAGGACTAGCGGGGGTAGAGACCCAGTACTTC

j_call: TRBJ1-5
clone_size: NA
v_call: TRBV15
d_call: TRBD1
cdr3_aa: CATSRVTGGLRNQPQHF
cdr3_nt: TGTGCCACCAGCAGAGTGACAGGGGGCTTAAGAAATCAGCCCCAGCATTTT

j_call: TRBJ1-4
clone_size: NA
v_call: TRBV2
d_call: NA
cdr3_aa: CASSDQGKEKLFF
cdr3_nt: TGTGCCAGCAGTGACCAGGGAAAGGAAAAACTGTTTTTT

j_call: TRBJ2-5
clone_size: NA
v_call: TRBV6-1
d_call: TRBD2
cdr3_aa: CASRKPGTKETQYF
cdr3_nt: TGTGCCAGCAGGAAACCGGGGACTAAGGAGACCCAGTACTTC

j_call: TRBJ1-2
clone_size: NA
v_call: TRBV4-3
d_call: TRBD1
cdr3_aa: CASSQDLEGARGGSYTF
cdr3_nt: TGCGCCAGCAGCCAAGATTTAGAGGGGGCGAGGGGAGGGAGCTACACCTTC

j_call: TRBJ2-7
clone_size: NA
v_call: TRBV5-6
d_call: NA
cdr3_aa: CASSFPKPPSPYEQYF
cdr3_nt: TGTGCCAGCAGTTTCCCCAAACCGCCCTCTCCCTACGAGCAGTACTTC

j_call: TRBJ1-2
clone_size: NA
v_call: TRBV27
d_call: NA
cdr3_aa: CASSPSTGLTYGYTF
cdr3_nt: TGTGCCAGCAGTCCTTCGACAGGACTAACCTATGGCTACACCTTC

j_call: TRBJ1-6
clone_size: NA
v_call: TRBV28
d_call: TRBD1
cdr3_aa: CASSSPGQGRSPLHF
cdr3_nt: TGTGCCAGCAGTTCTCCGGGACAGGGACGCTCACCCCTCCACTTT

j_call: TRBJ2-7
clone_size: NA
v_call: TRBV6-6
d_call: NA
cdr3_aa: CASSPAGQMQYF
cdr3_nt: TGTGCCAGCAGTCCTGCGGGTCAAATGCAGTACTTC

j_call: TRBJ2-7
clone_size: NA
v_call: TRBV19
d_call: NA
cdr3_aa: CASSISGDEQYF
cdr3_nt: TGTGCCAGTAGTATATCGGGTGACGAGCAGTACTTC

j_call: TRBJ1-2
clone_size: NA
v_call: TRBV2
d_call: TRBD1
cdr3_aa: CASRGQGAYGYTF
cdr3_nt: TGTGCCAGCAGGGGACAGGGAGCCTATGGCTACACCTTC

j_call: TRBJ1-1
clone_size: NA
v_call: TRBV7-2
d_call: TRBD1
cdr3_aa: CASSLSGGRTEAFF
cdr3_nt: TGTGCCAGCAGCTTATCAGGGGGTAGGACTGAAGCTTTCTTT

j_call: TRBJ1-6
clone_size: NA
v_call: TRBV27
d_call: NA
cdr3_aa: CASSLRGTSYNSPLHF
cdr3_nt: TGTGCCAGCAGTTTAAGGGGTACATCCTATAATTCACCCCTCCACTTT

j_call: TRBJ2-1
clone_size: NA
v_call: TRBV29-1
d_call: NA
cdr3_aa: CSVGTPDSYNEQFF
cdr3_nt: TGCAGCGTTGGGACCCCGGACTCCTACAATGAGCAGTTCTTC

j_call: TRBJ1-2
clone_size: NA
v_call: TRBV4-1
d_call: TRBD1
cdr3_aa: CASSPSAGQGNYGYTF
cdr3_nt: TGCGCCAGCAGCCCGTCCGCGGGACAGGGTAACTATGGCTACACCTTC

j_call: TRBJ2-2
clone_size: NA
v_call: TRBV7-6
d_call: NA
cdr3_aa: CASSSLGGSGELFF
cdr3_nt: TGTGCCAGCAGCTCGCTGGGCGGTTCCGGGGAGCTGTTTTTT

j_call: TRBJ2-3
clone_size: NA
v_call: TRBV11-3
d_call: NA
cdr3_aa: CASKGSRTDTQYF
cdr3_nt: TGTGCCAGCAAGGGGAGCCGCACAGATACGCAGTATTTT

j_call: TRBJ1-5
clone_size: NA
v_call: TRBV7-2
d_call: NA
cdr3_aa: CASSLTGGQPQHF
cdr3_nt: TGTGCCAGCAGCTTGACGGGGGGCCAGCCCCAGCATTTT

j_call: TRBJ1-2
clone_size: NA
v_call: TRBV11-2
d_call: NA
cdr3_aa: CASSFTENGYTF
cdr3_nt: TGTGCCAGCAGCTTTACAGAGAATGGCTACACCTTC

j_call: TRBJ1-2
clone_size: once
v_call: TRBV5-1
d_call: TRBD1
cdr3_aa: CASSDRQGNYGYTF
cdr3_nt: TGCGCCAGCAGCGACCGACAGGGCAACTATGGCTACACCTTC

j_call: TRBJ2-7
clone_size: NA
v_call: TRBV6-5
d_call: NA
cdr3_aa: CASTSGLYEQYF
cdr3_nt: TGTGCCAGCACCTCGGGACTCTACGAGCAGTACTTC

j_call: TRBJ1-1
clone_size: NA
v_call: TRBV7-3
d_call: NA
cdr3_aa: CASSVGHQNTEAFF
cdr3_nt: TGTGCCAGCAGCGTGGGACACCAGAACACTGAAGCTTTCTTT

j_call: TRBJ1-2
clone_size: NA
v_call: TRBV18
d_call: TRBD1
cdr3_aa: CASSLTTGDGGYTF
cdr3_nt: TGTGCCAGCTCACTCACCACAGGGGACGGCGGCTACACCTTC